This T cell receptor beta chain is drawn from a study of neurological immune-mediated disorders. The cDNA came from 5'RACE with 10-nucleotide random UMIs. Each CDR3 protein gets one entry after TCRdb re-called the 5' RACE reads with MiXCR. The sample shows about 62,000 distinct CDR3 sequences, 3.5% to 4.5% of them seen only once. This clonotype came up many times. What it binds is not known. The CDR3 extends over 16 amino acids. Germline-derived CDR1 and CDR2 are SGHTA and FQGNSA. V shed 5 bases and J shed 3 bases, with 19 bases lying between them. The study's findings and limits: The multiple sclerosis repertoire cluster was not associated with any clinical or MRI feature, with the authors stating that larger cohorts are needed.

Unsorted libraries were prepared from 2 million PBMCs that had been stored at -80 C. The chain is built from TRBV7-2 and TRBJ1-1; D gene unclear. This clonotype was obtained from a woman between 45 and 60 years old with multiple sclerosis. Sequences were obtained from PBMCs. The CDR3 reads CASSTWALSGYTEAFF. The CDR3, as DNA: TGTGCCAGCAGCACATGGGCGCTAAGTGGGTACACTGAAGCTTTCTTT.